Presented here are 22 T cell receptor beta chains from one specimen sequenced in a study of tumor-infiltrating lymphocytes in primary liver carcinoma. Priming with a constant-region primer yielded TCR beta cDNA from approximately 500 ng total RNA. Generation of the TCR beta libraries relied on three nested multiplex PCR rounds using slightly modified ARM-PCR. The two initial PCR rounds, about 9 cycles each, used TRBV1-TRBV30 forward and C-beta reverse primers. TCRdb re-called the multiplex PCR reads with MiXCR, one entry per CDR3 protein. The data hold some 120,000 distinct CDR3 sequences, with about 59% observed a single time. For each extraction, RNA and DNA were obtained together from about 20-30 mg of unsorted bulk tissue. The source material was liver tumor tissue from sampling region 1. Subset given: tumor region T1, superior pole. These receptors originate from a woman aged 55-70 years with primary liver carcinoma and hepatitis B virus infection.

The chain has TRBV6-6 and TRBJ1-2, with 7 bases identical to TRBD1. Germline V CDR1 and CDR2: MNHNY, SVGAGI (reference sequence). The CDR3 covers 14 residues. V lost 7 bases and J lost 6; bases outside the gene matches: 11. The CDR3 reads CASTPPSTGNGYTF. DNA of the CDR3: TGTGCCAGCACCCCCCCTTCGACAGGGAATGGCTACACCTTC.

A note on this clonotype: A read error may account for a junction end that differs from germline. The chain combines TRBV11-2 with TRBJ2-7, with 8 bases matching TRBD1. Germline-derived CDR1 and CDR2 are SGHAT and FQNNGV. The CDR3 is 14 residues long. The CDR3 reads CASSPSDRVYELYF. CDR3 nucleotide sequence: TGTGCCAGCAGCCCTTCGGACAGGGTCTACGAGCTGTACTTC.

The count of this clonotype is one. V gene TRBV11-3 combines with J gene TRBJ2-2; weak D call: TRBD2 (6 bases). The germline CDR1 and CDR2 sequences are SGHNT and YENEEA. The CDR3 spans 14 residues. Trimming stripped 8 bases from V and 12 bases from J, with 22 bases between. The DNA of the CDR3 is TGTGCCAGCGGTGTGGGGGGACCGACCTGGAAGCTGTTTTTT. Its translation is CASGVGGPTWKLFF.

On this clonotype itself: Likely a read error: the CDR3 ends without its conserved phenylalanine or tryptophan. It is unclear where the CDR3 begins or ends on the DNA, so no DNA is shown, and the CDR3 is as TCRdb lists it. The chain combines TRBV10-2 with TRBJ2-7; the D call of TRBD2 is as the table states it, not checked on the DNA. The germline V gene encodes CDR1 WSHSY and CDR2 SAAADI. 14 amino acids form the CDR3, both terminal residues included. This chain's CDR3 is CASSESGFSYEKYL.

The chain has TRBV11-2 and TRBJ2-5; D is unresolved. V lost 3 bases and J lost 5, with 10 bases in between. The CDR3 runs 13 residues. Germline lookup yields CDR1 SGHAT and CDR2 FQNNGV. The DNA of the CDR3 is TGTGCCAGCAGCTTCGAACGGACGGAGACCCAGTACTTC. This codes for CASSFERTETQYF.

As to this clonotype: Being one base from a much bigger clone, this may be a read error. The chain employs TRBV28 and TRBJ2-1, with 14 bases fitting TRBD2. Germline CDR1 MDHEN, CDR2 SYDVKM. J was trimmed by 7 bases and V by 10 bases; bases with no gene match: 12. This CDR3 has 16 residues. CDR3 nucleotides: TGTGCCAACAGACGCGCCGGGACTAGCGGGAGAAATGAGCAGTTCTTC. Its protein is CANRRAGTSGRNEQFF.

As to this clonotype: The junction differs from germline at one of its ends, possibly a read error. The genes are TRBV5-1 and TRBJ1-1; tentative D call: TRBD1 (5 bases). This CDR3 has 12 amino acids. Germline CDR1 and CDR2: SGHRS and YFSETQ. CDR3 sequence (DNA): TGCGCCAGCAGCTGGGGGAACACTGAAGTTTTCTTT. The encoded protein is CASSWGNTEVFF.

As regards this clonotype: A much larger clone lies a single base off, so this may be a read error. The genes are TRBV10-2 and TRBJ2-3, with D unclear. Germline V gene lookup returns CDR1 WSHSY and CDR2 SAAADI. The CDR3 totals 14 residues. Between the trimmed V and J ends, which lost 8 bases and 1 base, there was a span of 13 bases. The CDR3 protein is CASCVGSRTDTQYF. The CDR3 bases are TGCGCCAGCTGTGTTGGCAGTCGCACAGATACGCAGTATTTT.

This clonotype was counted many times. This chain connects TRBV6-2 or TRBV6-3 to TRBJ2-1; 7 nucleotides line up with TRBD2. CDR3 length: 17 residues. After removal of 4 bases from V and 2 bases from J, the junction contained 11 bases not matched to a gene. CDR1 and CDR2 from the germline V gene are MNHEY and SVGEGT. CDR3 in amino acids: CASSFEVGGRAYNEQFF. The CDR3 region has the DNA TGTGCCAGCAGTTTTGAGGTGGGCGGGAGAGCCTACAATGAGCAGTTCTTC.

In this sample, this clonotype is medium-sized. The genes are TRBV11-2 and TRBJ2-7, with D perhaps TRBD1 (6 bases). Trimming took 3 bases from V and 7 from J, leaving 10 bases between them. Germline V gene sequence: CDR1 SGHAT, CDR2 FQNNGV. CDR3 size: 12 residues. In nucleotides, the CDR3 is TGTGCCAGCAGCTTTCCCCAGGGGGAGCAGTACTTC. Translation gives CASSFPQGEQYF.

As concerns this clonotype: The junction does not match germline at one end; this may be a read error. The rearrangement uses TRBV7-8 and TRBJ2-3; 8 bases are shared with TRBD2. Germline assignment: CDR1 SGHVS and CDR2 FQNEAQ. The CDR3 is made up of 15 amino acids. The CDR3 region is CVSSLVLAAVDTQYF. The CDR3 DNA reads TGTGTCAGCAGCTTAGTACTAGCGGCAGTGGATACGCAGTATTTT.

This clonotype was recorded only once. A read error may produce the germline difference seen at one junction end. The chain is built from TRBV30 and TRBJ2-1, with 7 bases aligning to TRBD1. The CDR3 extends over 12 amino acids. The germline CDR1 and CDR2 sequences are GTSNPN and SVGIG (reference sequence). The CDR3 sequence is CVWSTQGNEQFF. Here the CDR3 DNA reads TGTGTCTGGAGTACACAGGGGAATGAGCAGTTCTTC.

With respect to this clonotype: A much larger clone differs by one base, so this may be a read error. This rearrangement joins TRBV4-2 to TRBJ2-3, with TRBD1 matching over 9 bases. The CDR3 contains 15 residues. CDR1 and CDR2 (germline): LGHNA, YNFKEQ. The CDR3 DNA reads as TGTGCCATCAGCCAAGACGGGACAGGGCCAGATACGCAGTATTTT. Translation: CAISQDGTGPDTQYF.

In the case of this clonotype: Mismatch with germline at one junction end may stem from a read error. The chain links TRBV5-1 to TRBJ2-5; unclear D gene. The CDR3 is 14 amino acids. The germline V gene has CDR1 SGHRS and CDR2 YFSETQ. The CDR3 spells CANSVDKPQETQYF. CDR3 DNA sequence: TGCGCCAACAGCGTCGACAAGCCCCAAGAGACCCAGTACTTC.

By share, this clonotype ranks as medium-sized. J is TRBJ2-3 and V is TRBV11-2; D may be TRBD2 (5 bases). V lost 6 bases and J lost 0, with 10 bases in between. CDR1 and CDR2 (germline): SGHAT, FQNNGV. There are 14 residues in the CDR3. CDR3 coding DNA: TGTGCCAGCAGGCCGTGGACTAGCACAGATACGCAGTATTTT. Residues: CASRPWTSTDTQYF.

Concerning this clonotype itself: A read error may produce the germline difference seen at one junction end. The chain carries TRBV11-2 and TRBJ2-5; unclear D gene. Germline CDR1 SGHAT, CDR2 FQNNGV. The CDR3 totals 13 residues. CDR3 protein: CVSSHGPGETHYF. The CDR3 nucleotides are TGTGTCAGCAGCCACGGACCAGGAGAGACCCATTACTTC.

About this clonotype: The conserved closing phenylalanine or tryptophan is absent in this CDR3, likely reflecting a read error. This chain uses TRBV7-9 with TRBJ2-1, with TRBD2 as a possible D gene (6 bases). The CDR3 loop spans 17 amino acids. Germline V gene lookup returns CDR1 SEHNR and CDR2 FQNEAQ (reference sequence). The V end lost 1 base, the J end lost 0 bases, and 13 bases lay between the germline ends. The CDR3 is CASSLGVRGSSYNEQFL. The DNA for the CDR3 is TGTGCCAGCAGCTTAGGGGTCCGGGGGAGCTCCTACAATGAGCAGTTCCTC.

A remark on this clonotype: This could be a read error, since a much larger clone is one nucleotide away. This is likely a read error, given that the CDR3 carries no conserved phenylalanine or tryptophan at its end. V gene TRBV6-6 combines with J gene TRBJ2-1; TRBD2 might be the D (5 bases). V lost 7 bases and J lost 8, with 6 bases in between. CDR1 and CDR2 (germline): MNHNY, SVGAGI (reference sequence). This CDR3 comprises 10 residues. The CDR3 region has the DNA TGTGCCAGCATGGAGGATGAGCAGTTCTCC. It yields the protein CASMEDEQFS.

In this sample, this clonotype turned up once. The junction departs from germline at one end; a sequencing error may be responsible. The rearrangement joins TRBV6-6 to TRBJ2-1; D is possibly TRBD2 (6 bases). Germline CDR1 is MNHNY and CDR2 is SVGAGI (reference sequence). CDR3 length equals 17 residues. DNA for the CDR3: TGTGCCAGCAGTTCATCGGGAAACGGGAGCTCCTTCAATGAGCAGCTCTTC. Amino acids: CASSSSGNGSSFNEQLF.

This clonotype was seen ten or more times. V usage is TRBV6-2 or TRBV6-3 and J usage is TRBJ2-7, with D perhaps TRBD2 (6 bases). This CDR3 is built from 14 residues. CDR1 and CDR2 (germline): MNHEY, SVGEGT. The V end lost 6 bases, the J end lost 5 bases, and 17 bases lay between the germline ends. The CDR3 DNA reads TGTGCCAGCAGACACCGCCGGGAGTTCGACGAGCAGTACTTC. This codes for CASRHRREFDEQYF.

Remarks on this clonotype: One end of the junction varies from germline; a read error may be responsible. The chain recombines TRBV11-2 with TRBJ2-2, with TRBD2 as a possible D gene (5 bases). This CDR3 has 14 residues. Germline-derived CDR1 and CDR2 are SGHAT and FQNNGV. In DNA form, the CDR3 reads TGTGCCAGCAGCTTAGGGTCGAATACCGGGAAGCTGTTTTTT. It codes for CASSLGSNTGKLFF.

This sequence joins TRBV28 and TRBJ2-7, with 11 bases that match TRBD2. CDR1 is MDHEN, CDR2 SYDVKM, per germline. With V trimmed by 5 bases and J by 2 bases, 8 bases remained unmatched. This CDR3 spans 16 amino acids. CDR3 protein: CASSSLTSGRPYEQYF. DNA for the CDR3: TGTGCCAGCAGTAGCCTTACTAGCGGGAGACCCTACGAGCAGTACTTC. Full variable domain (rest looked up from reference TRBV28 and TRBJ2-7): DVKVTQSSRYLVKRTGEKVFLECVQDMDHENMFWYRQDPGLGLRLIYFSYDVKMKEKGDIPEGYSVSREKKERFSLILESASTNQTSMYLCASSSLTSGRPYEQYFGPGTRLTVT.